The source of this T cell receptor (beta chain) is a study of T-cell reconstitution after alpha-beta-depleted transplantation in children. As regards this clonotype: Mismatch with germline at one junction end may stem from a read error.

CDR1 and CDR2 (germline): WSHSY, SAAADI. This CDR3 has 16 amino acids. The library targeted TCRbeta and was prepared with unique molecular identifiers. Each CDR3 protein is one row after TCRdb ran MiXCR on the PCR reads. This sample has about 540,000 distinct CDR3 sequences, with 15% to 20% found just once. Sequencing used PBMCs from the stem cell graft donor, obtained from the stem cell graft. This chain connects TRBV10-2 to TRBJ2-4, with D hard to call. This receptor was obtained from a human donor who donated a stem cell graft to a child with acute lymphoblastic leukemia. The CDR3 loop reads CASSELGPIAKNSQYF. In DNA form, the CDR3 reads TGCGCCAGCAGTGAGCTTGGCCCTATAGCCAAAAACAGTCAGTACTTC.